These T cell receptor beta chains were read from a single sample in a study of T cells after yellow fever vaccination. TCRdb re-called the 5' RACE reads through MiXCR, storing one row per CDR3 protein. In the table there are 140,000 to 150,000 distinct CDR3 sequences, 6.6% of which are singletons. This specimen consisted of CD4+ T cells sorted from PBMCs, obtained 10 days after the yellow fever booster vaccination. The receptors come from a man in his thirties or forties who received the YFV17D yellow fever vaccine. Each CDR3 is given with its conserved first and last residue. The D gene is left open where the match is weak. Some rows have no size entry. The others give once, few or many, or a class for an expanded clone.

>TRBJ2-7|NA|TRBD1|TRBV6-2/TRBV6-3
CTSSYPGQGIYEQYF
TGTACCAGCAGTTACCCGGGACAGGGTATTTACGAGCAGTACTTC
>TRBJ2-7|few|TRBD1|TRBV10-3
CAIRTGASWYEQYF
TGTGCCATCAGAACAGGGGCCTCCTGGTACGAGCAGTACTTC
>TRBJ2-1|NA|NA|TRBV7-2
CASSLVSRHGNNEQFF
TGTGCCAGCAGCTTAGTAAGCCGACACGGAAACAATGAGCAGTTCTTC
>TRBJ2-5|many|NA|TRBV7-2
CASSRQNLQETQYF
TGTGCCAGCAGCCGACAGAACCTCCAAGAGACCCAGTACTTC
>TRBJ2-7|many|TRBD1|TRBV7-2
CASSRETGAPYEQYF
TGTGCCAGCAGCCGTGAGACAGGGGCCCCCTACGAGCAGTACTTC
>TRBJ1-2|few|NA|TRBV6-1
CASSEALLGYGYTF
TGTGCCAGCAGTGAAGCGCTTTTAGGCTATGGCTACACCTTC
>TRBJ1-1|many|TRBD1|TRBV27
CASSSLGGLGTEAFF
TGTGCCAGCAGCAGCTTAGGGGGCCTAGGCACTGAAGCTTTCTTT
>TRBJ1-3|few|NA|TRBV21-1
CASSSAGEHTIYF
TGTGCCAGCAGCAGCGCAGGTGAACACACCATATATTTT
>TRBJ1-1|many|TRBD1|TRBV12-3/TRBV12-4
CASSFTGGPTEAFF
TGTGCCAGCAGTTTCACAGGGGGCCCCACTGAAGCTTTCTTT
>TRBJ2-5|many|NA|TRBV5-1
CASSLEDETQYF
TGCGCCAGCAGCTTGGAGGATGAGACCCAGTACTTC
>TRBJ2-5|few|TRBD1|TRBV23-1
CASSQGQGDQETQYF
TGCGCCAGCAGTCAAGGACAGGGGGACCAAGAGACCCAGTACTTC
>TRBJ1-5|many|TRBD1|TRBV12-3/TRBV12-4
CASSRTGGSQPQHF
TGTGCCAGCAGCAGGACAGGGGGCAGTCAGCCCCAGCATTTT
>TRBJ2-5|many|NA|TRBV6-5
CASGRETQYF
TGTGCCAGTGGGCGGGAGACCCAGTACTTC
>TRBJ2-1|few|NA|TRBV20-1
CSGARVSSYNEQFF
TGCAGTGGGGCAAGGGTGAGCTCCTACAATGAGCAGTTCTTC
>TRBJ2-1|many|NA|TRBV29-1
CSVEDLGQSRDEQFF
TGCAGCGTTGAAGATTTGGGCCAATCGAGAGATGAGCAGTTCTTC